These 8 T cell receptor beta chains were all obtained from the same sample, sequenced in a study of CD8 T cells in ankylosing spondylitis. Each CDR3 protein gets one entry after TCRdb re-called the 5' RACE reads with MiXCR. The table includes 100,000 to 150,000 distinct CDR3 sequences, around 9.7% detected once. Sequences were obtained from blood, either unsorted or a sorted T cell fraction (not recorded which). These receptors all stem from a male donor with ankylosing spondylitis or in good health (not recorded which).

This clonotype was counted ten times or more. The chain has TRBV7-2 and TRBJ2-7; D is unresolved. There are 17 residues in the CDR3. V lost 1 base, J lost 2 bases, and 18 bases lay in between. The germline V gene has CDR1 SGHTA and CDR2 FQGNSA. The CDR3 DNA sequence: TGTGCCAGCAGCTTAGTCGGTTACGGTCAGAGTGCCTACGAGCAGTACTTC. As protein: CASSLVGYGQSAYEQYF.

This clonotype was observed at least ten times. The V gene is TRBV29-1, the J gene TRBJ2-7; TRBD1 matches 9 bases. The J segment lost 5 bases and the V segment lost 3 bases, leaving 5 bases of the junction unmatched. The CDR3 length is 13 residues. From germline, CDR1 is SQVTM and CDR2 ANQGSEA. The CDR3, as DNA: TGCAGCGTTGATTCGGACAGGGGAGACGAGCAGTACTTC. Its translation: CSVDSDRGDEQYF.

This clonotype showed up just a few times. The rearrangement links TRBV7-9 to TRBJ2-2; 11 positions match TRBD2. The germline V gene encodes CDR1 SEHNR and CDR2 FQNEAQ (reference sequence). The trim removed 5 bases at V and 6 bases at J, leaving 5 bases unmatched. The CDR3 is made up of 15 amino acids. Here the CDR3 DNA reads TGTGCCAGCAGCCAATCGACTAGCGGGGCCGGGGAGCTGTTTTTT. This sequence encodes CASSQSTSGAGELFF.

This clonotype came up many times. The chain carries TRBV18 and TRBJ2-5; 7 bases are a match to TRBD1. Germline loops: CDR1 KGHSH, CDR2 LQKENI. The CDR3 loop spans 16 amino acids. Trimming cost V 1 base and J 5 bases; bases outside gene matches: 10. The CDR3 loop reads CASSPQWDRQKETQYF. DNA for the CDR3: TGTGCCAGCTCACCACAATGGGACAGACAGAAGGAGACCCAGTACTTC.

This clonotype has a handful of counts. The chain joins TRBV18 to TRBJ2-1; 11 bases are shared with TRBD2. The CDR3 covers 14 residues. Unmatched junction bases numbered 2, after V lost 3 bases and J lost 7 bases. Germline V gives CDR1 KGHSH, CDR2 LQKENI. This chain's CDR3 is CASSPSGRDNEQFF. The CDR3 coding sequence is TGTGCCAGCTCACCTAGCGGGAGGGATAATGAGCAGTTCTTC.

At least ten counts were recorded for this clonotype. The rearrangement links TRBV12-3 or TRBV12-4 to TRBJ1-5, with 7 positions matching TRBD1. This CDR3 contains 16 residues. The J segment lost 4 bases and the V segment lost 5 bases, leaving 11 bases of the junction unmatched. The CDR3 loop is CASSQGEFGTNQPQHF. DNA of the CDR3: TGTGCCAGCAGTCAGGGGGAATTTGGTACAAATCAGCCCCAGCATTTT.

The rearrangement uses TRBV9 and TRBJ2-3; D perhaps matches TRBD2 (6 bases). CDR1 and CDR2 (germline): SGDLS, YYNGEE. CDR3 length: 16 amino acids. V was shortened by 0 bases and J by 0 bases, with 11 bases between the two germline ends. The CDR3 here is CASSVAGGISTDTQYF. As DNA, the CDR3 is TGTGCCAGCAGCGTAGCCGGCGGGATTAGCACAGATACGCAGTATTTT.

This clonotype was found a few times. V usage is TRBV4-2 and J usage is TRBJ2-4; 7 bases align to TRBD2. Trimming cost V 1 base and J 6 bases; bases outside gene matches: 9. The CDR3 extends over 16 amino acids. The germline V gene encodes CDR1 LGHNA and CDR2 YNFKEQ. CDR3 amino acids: CASSQVVGGLANIQYF. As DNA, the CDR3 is TGTGCCAGCAGCCAAGTGGTGGGAGGGCTGGCAAACATTCAGTACTTC.